This TCR beta chain was documented in a study of a mutant IDH1 vaccine in newly diagnosed glioma. At the level of the study: The start of vaccination came 4-6 weeks after radiotherapy alone, or with temozolomide cycles. Patients had received radiotherapy, temozolomide, or both previously, most receiving both.

As regards this clone: No antigen is known for it.

TCRdb's copy holds only in-frame clones and misses some; the assay was immunoSEQ multiplex PCR. The table shows about 31,000 clones, with 75% to 95% occurring only once. The time point: week 47, end of study. What each vaccine dose contained was 300 ug of mutant IDH1 20-mer peptide, accompanied by topical imiquimod. The astrocytomas were IDH1-mutant, ATRX-negative, and WHO grade 3 or 4. The CDR3 loop spans 13 amino acids. V was trimmed by 0 bases and J by 6 bases, leaving 11 bases between them. Germline V gene lookup returns CDR1 GTSNPN and CDR2 SVGIG (reference sequence). This clonotype was sampled from a woman between 40 and 55 years old with glioma. The starting material was PBMCs, obtained from a glioma patient whose treatment included an IDH1 peptide vaccine. The chain is built from TRBV30 and TRBJ2-5; D perhaps matches TRBD2 (6 bases). CDR3 loop: CAWSVGREQTQYF. CDR3 nucleotides: TGTGCCTGGAGTGTAGGGCGGGAACAGACCCAGTACTTC.